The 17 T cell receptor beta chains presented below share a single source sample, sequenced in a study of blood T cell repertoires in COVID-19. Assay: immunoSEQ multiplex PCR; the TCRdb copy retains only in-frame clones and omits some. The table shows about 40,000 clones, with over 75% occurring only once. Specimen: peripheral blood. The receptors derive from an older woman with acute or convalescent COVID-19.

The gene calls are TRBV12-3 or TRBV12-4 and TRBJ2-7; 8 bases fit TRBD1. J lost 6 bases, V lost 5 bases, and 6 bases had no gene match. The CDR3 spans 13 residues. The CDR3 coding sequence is TGTGCCAGCAGTCCGGGACAGGTGCTCGAGCAGTACGTC. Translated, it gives CASSPGQVLEQYV.

The CDR3 protein is CASSFPDSYGYTF. The CDR3 DNA sequence: TGTGCCAGCAGCTTTCCAGACAGCTATGGCTACACCTTC. The rearrangement links TRBV13 to TRBJ1-2, with D possibly TRBD1 on 5 matching bases. The V and J ends lost 3 bases and 4 bases respectively, with 9 bases between them. The CDR3 consists of 13 residues. The V gene's germline CDR1 is PRHDT and CDR2 FYEKMQ (reference sequence).

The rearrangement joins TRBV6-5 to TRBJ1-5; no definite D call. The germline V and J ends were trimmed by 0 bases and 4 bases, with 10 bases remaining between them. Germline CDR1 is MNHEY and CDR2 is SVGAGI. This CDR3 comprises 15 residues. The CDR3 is CASSYSHLGNQPQHF. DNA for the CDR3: TGTGCCAGCAGTTACTCGCACCTCGGGAATCAGCCCCAGCATTTT.

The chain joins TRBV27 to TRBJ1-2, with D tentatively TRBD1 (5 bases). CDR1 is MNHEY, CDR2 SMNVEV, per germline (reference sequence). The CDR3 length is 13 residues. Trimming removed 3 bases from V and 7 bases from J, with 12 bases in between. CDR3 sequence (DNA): TGTGCCAGCAGTTTCAGGGAAGCGGGTGGCTACACCTTC. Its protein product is CASSFREAGGYTF.

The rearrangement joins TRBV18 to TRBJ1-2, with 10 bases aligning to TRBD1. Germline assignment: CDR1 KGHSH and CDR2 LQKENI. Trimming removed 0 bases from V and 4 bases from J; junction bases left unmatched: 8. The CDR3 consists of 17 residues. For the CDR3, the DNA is TGTGCCAGCTCACCACCGGGACAGGGGAGGATTATCTATGGCTACACCTTC. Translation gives CASSPPGQGRIIYGYTF.

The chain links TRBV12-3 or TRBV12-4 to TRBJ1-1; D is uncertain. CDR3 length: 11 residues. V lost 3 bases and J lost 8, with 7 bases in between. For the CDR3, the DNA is TGTGCCAGCAGTTTTTCCATGGAAGCTTTCTTT. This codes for CASSFSMEAFF.

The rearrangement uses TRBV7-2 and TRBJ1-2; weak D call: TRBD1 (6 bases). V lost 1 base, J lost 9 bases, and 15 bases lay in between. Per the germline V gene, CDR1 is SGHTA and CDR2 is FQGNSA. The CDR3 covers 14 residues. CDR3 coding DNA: TGTGCCAGCAGCTTAGATGGGGGGGGCGGGAGCTACACCTTC. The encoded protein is CASSLDGGGGSYTF. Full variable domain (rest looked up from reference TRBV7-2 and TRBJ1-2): GAGVSQSPSNKVTEKGKDVELRCDPISGHTALYWYRQSLGQGLEFLIYFQGNSAPDKSGLPSDRFSAERTGGSVSTLTIQRTQQEDSAVYLCASSLDGGGGSYTFGSGTRLTVV.

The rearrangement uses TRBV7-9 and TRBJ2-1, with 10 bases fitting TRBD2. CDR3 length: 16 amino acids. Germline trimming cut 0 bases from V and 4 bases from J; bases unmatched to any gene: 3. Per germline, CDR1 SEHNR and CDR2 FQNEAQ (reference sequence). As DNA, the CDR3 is TGTGCCAGCAGCTTAGCGCTAGCGGGGGCATACAATGAGCAGTTCTTC. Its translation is CASSLALAGAYNEQFF. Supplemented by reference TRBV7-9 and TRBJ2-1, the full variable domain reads DTGVSQNPRHKITKRGQNVTFRCDPISEHNRLYWYRQTLGQGPEFLTYFQNEAQLEKSRLLSDRFSAERPKGSFSTLEIQRTEQGDSAMYLCASSLALAGAYNEQFFGPGTRLTVL.

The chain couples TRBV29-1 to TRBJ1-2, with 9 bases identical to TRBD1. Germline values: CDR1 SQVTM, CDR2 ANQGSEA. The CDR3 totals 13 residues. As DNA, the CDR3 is TGCACCACAATCCCCGGGACAGGGTATGGCTACACCTTC. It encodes CTTIPGTGYGYTF. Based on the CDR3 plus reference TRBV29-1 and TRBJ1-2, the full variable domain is SAVISQKPSRDICQRGTSLTIQCQVDSQVTMMFWYRQQPGQSLTLIATANQGSEATYESGFVIDKFPISRPNLTFSTLTVSNMSPEDSSIYLCTTIPGTGYGYTFGSGTRLTVV.

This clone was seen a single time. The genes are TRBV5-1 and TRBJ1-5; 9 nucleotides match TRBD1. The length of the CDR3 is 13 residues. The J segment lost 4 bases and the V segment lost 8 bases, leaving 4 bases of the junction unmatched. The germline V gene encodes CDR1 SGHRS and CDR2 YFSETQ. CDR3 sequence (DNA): TGCGCCAGTCGGACAGGGGTAAATCAGCCCCAGCATTTT. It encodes CASRTGVNQPQHF.

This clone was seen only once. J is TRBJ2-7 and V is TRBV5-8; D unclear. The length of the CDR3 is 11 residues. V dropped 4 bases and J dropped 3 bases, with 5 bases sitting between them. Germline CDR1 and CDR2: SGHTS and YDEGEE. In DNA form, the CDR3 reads TGTGCCAGCAGCCCAGTCTACGAGCAGTACGTC. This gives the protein CASSPVYEQYV.

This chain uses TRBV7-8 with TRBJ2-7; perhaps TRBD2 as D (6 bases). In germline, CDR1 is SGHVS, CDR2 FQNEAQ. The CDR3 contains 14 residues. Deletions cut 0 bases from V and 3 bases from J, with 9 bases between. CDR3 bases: TGTGCCAGCAGCTTAGCGGAGGGGTACTACGAGCAGTACGTC. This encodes CASSLAEGYYEQYV.

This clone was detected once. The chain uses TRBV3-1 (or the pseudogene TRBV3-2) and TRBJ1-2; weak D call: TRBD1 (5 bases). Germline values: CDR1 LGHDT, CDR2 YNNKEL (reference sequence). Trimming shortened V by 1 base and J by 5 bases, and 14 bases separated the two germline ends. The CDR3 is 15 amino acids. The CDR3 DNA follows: TGTGCCAGCAGCCAAGCGGTGGGGAGGGGATATGGCTACACCTTC. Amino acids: CASSQAVGRGYGYTF.

The DNA for the CDR3 is TGCGCCAGCAGTCATCCGCGACAGAGATATGGCTACACCTTC. Its translation: CASSHPRQRYGYTF. The V call is TRBV23-1, the J call TRBJ1-2, with D possibly TRBD1 on 5 matching bases. TRBV23-1 is reported as an ORF; its role is uncertain. This CDR3 is 14 amino acids long. The germline V and J ends were trimmed by 3 bases and 5 bases, with 13 bases remaining between them.

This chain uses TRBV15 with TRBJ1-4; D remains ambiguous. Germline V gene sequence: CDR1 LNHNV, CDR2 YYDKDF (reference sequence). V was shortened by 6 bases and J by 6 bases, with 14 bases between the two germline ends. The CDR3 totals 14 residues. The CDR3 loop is CATSSDGIYEKLFF. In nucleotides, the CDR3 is TGTGCCACCAGTAGCGACGGAATTTATGAAAAACTGTTTTTT.

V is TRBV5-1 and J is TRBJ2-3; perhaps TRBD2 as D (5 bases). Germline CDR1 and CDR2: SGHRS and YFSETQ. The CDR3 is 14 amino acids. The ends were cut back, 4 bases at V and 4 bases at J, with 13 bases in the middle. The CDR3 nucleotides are TGCGCCAGCAGCCTGGGTTGGGGAGCAGATACGCAGTATTTT. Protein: CASSLGWGADTQYF.

The CDR3 loop reads CASSRGTDPYNEQFF. The DNA for the CDR3 is TGCGCCAGCAGCCGTGGGACAGATCCCTACAATGAGCAGTTCTTC. This chain connects TRBV4-3 to TRBJ2-1, with 7 bases aligning to TRBD1. The germline V gene encodes CDR1 LGHNA and CDR2 YSLEER. V shed 4 bases and J 2 bases; nucleotides not matched to a gene: 5. The CDR3 consists of 15 residues.